Included here is one T cell receptor (beta chain) sequence, with context. Because the library targeted alpha chains, this beta chain is an off-target read whose size means little. This sample was taken from a study of spatial heterogeneity in lung cancer. The germline gives CDR1 SGHRS, CDR2 YFSETQ. Trimming cost V 4 bases and J 3 bases; bases outside gene matches: 9. The length of the CDR3 is 15 residues. TCRdb itself ran the 5' RACE reads through MiXCR, one entry per CDR3 protein. The table shows 4,400 or so distinct CDR3 sequences, with around half occurring only once. Time point noted: sample taken at primary tumor resection. Sequencing covered unsorted whole RNA taken from tumor, nontumor lung or frozen PBMC.

The specimen was PBMCs, collected at surgery. The TCR comes from a female donor with early-stage non-small cell lung cancer. The chain uses TRBV5-1 and TRBJ2-5; 7 bases map to TRBD2. The CDR3 DNA follows: TGCGCCAGCAGCCGGGCTGCGGGAGTGGAAGAGACCCAGTACTTC. Translating gives CASSRAAGVEETQYF.